The source of this T cell receptor (beta chain) is a study of identical twins. TCRdb ran MiXCR on the 5' RACE reads and lists one entry per CDR3 protein. The data contain 200,000 to 250,000 distinct CDR3 sequences, 6% to 8.5% of them singletons. Germline V CDR1 and CDR2: MGHRA, YSYEKL. The V and J ends lost 0 bases and 6 bases respectively, with 8 bases between them. The CDR3 spans 13 residues. This clonotype was detected many times. These data were also reused for a study on yellow fever vaccine responses in identical twins.

The source of this sequence is a woman younger than 30 in good health. The rearrangement links TRBV4-1 to TRBJ1-1; unclear D gene. The sequenced sample was CD8+ T cells sorted from blood. The CDR3 here is CASSQDRGSEAFF. DNA for the CDR3: TGCGCCAGCAGCCAAGATCGAGGTTCTGAAGCTTTCTTT.